Below are 15 T cell receptor beta chains sequenced from a single sample in a study of shared clonotypes between healthy human individuals. Data came from immunoSEQ multiplex PCR; TCRdb stores just in-frame clones and leaves some out. The data contain about 1.5 million clones, more than 95% of them singletons. The sequencing input was naive CD4+ T cells sorted from blood. Subset here: CD45RA+ positively selected. Every receptor here comes from a man aged 25 to 45 in good health.

This clone was picked up one time. The chain employs TRBV15 and TRBJ2-7; 11 nucleotides match TRBD1. The CDR3 runs to 13 residues. Per the germline V gene, CDR1 is LNHNV and CDR2 is YYDKDF (reference sequence). V lost 5 bases and J lost 5; bases outside the gene matches: 2. CDR3 region: CATSRGQGDEQYF. The DNA for the CDR3 is TGTGCCACCAGCCGGGGACAGGGGGACGAGCAGTACTTC.

This sequence joins TRBV13 and TRBJ2-3; tentatively, D is TRBD2 (6 bases). Germline V gene sequence: CDR1 PRHDT, CDR2 FYEKMQ (reference sequence). Trimming removed 3 bases at V and 0 bases at J, with 25 bases between. The CDR3 loop spans 20 amino acids. CDR3 nucleotide sequence: TGTGCCAGCAGCTTCCCACCGGAGACTCCGGGACTCATTAGCACAGATACGCAGTATTTT. Protein sequence: CASSFPPETPGLISTDTQYF.

The rearrangement uses TRBV7-2 and TRBJ2-1; D might be TRBD1 or TRBD2, each matching 5 bases. Trimming removed 1 base from V and 6 bases from J, with 16 bases in between. In germline, CDR1 is SGHTA, CDR2 FQGNSA. CDR3 size: 16 residues. CDR3 sequence (DNA): TGTGCCAGCAGCTTAGTCTTCGGGGCAGGAGTCAATGAGCAGTTCTTC. Protein sequence: CASSLVFGAGVNEQFF.

The chain recombines TRBV30 with TRBJ1-4, with D possibly TRBD1 on 6 matching bases. This CDR3 is built from 14 residues. Germline V gene data show CDR1 as GTSNPN and CDR2 as SVGIG (reference sequence). V lost 1 base to trimming and J lost 0 bases, with 6 bases between them. In DNA, the CDR3 is TGTGCCTGGAGTGGACAGGCAACTAATGAAAAACTGTTTTTT. Encoded protein: CAWSGQATNEKLFF.

In the case of this clone: This specimen includes other DNA sequences encoding the same CDR3. The J gene is TRBJ2-7, the V gene TRBV5-1, with unresolved D. The CDR3 is 13 amino acids. Germline loops: CDR1 SGHRS, CDR2 YFSETQ. The V and J ends lost 0 bases and 1 base respectively, with 5 bases between them. The DNA for the CDR3 is TGCGCCAGCAGCTTGGCCCCTTCCTACGAGCAGTACTTC. It yields the protein CASSLAPSYEQYF. The full variable domain, its missing parts supplied by reference TRBV5-1 and TRBJ2-7, is KAGVTQTPRYLIKTRGQQVTLSCSPISGHRSVSWYQQTPGQGLQFLFEYFSETQRNKGNFPGRFSGRQFSNSRSEMNVSTLELGDSALYLCASSLAPSYEQYFGPGTRLTVT.

The chain joins TRBV5-4 to TRBJ2-5; no clear D. Trimming took off 0 bases at V and 0 bases at J, with 9 bases between the two ends. The germline V gene has CDR1 SGHNT and CDR2 YYREEE (reference sequence). This CDR3 is 15 amino acids long. The DNA for the CDR3 is TGTGCCAGCAGCTTGGAGCCCCGGGACCAAGAGACCCAGTACTTC. Its protein is CASSLEPRDQETQYF. Combining the CDR3 with reference TRBV5-4 and TRBJ2-5 gives the whole variable domain ETGVTQSPTHLIKTRGQQVTLRCSSQSGHNTVSWYQQALGQGPQFIFQYYREEENGRGNFPPRFSGLQFPNYSSELNVNALELDDSALYLCASSLEPRDQETQYFGPGTRLLVL.

The chain carries TRBV9 and TRBJ2-1; D not certain. The CDR3 is 15 amino acids. Germline V gene data show CDR1 as SGDLS and CDR2 as YYNGEE. Trimming took 0 bases from V and 2 from J, leaving 9 bases between them. CDR3 nucleotide sequence: TGTGCCAGCAGCGTAGTCGGCAGAACCTACAATGAGCAGTTCTTC. Its translation is CASSVVGRTYNEQFF. The whole variable domain, remainder taken from reference TRBV9 and TRBJ2-1, is DSGVTQTPKHLITATGQRVTLRCSPRSGDLSVYWYQQSLDQGLQFLIQYYNGEERAKGNILERFSAQQFPDLHSELNLSSLELGDSALYFCASSVVGRTYNEQFFGPGTRLTVL.

The chain carries TRBV7-2 and TRBJ2-3; D gene ambiguous. Per germline, CDR1 SGHTA and CDR2 FQGNSA. The CDR3 totals 14 residues. V was shortened by 8 bases and J by 2 bases, with 14 bases between the two germline ends. The chain's CDR3 is CASQAPGPTDTQYF. The CDR3 DNA is TGTGCCAGCCAAGCACCTGGCCCCACAGATACGCAGTATTTT.

This chain links TRBV6-1 with TRBJ1-5; 9 bases are a match to TRBD1. The V gene's germline CDR1 is MNHNS and CDR2 SASEGT. The CDR3 sequence is 15 residues long. V trimming: 6 bases; J trimming: 4 bases; junction bases outside the gene matches: 7. CDR3 region: CASRYRGRENQPQHF. In nucleotides, the CDR3 is TGTGCCAGCAGATACAGGGGGCGAGAAAATCAGCCCCAGCATTTT.

The CDR3 DNA reads as TGTGCCAGCAGCGTCAGGGTTCCCTACAATGAGCAGTTCTTC. This codes for CASSVRVPYNEQFF. The V call is TRBV2, the J call TRBJ2-1, with D perhaps TRBD1 (5 bases). Germline loops: CDR1 SNHLY, CDR2 FYNNEI. Trimming left V 6 bases short and J 2 bases short, with 11 bases between. The length of the CDR3 is 14 residues.

On this clone itself: Other DNA sequences from this sample encode an identical CDR3 as well. J is TRBJ2-5 and V is TRBV5-1; D is unresolved. Germline lookup yields CDR1 SGHRS and CDR2 YFSETQ. CDR3 length: 14 residues. Trimming took off 0 bases at V and 2 bases at J, with 8 bases between the two ends. The CDR3 protein is CASSLVAEQETQYF. The CDR3 bases are TGCGCCAGCAGCTTGGTGGCGGAACAAGAGACCCAGTACTTC. Full variable domain (remainder filled in from reference TRBV5-1 and TRBJ2-5): KAGVTQTPRYLIKTRGQQVTLSCSPISGHRSVSWYQQTPGQGLQFLFEYFSETQRNKGNFPGRFSGRQFSNSRSEMNVSTLELGDSALYLCASSLVAEQETQYFGPGTRLLVL.

The gene calls are TRBV28 and TRBJ2-7; TRBD2 matches 10 bases. The J segment lost 6 bases and the V segment lost 2 bases, leaving 10 bases of the junction unmatched. Germline V lookup: CDR1 MDHEN, CDR2 SYDVKM. CDR3 length equals 16 residues. The CDR3 bases are TGTGCCAGCAGTTTACTCTCTAGCGGGAGTGTTCGCGAGCAGTACTTC. This translates into CASSLLSSGSVREQYF.

The gene calls are TRBV5-1 and TRBJ2-3; unclear D gene. This CDR3 is built from 14 residues. V lost 2 bases and J lost 0, with 7 bases in between. Germline loops: CDR1 SGHRS, CDR2 YFSETQ. The CDR3 protein is CASSLRVSTDTQYF. The CDR3 bases are TGCGCCAGCAGCTTACGGGTTAGCACAGATACGCAGTATTTT.

This clone has just one count. Other DNA sequences in this sample translate to the same CDR3. V and J are TRBV20-1 and TRBJ2-5; D ambiguous. V lost 4 bases to trimming and J lost 3 bases, with 6 bases between them. Germline values: CDR1 DFQATT, CDR2 SNEGSKA (reference sequence). The CDR3 sequence is 11 residues long. CDR3 bases: TGCAGTGCTAAAGGGAAAGAGACCCAGTACTTC. It specifies CSAKGKETQYF.

A note on this clone: The same CDR3 arises from other DNA sequences in this sample as well. The genes are TRBV11-3 and TRBJ2-2; no clear D gene. The CDR3 loop spans 13 amino acids. Trimming took off 3 bases at V and 3 bases at J, with 5 bases between the two ends. Germline lookup yields CDR1 SGHNT and CDR2 YENEEA. The CDR3 reads CASSFRDTGELFF. The CDR3 coding sequence is TGTGCCAGCAGCTTTAGAGACACCGGGGAGCTGTTTTTT.